One sample yielded the 24 T cell receptor beta chains listed below, sequenced in a study of blood T cells in healthy people across ages. The authors ran a second PCR of 7 to 11 cycles using a sample-barcoded 5' primer and a J-beta primer mix. Using its own MiXCR run on the 5' RACE reads, TCRdb lists one record per CDR3 protein. In the table there are 750,000 to 850,000 distinct CDR3 sequences, more than 20% of which are singletons. These same data were also listed under a study on T cells of mothers and their children.

Source material: blood. These receptors came from a boy aged 10-17 years in good health.

This clonotype appeared a single time. The rearrangement joins TRBV6-2 or TRBV6-3 to TRBJ2-7, with 7 positions matching TRBD1. After removal of 0 bases from V and 0 bases from J, the junction contained 2 bases not matched to a gene. CDR1 and CDR2 from the germline V gene are MNHEY and SVGEGT. The CDR3 spans 15 residues. CDR3 nucleotides: TGTGCCAGCAGTTACTCGCACAGGGGCTCCTACGAGCAGTACTTC. Translated: CASSYSHRGSYEQYF.

The V gene is TRBV13, the J gene TRBJ2-4; D may be TRBD1 or TRBD2 (5 bases each). The CDR3 is made up of 13 amino acids. Deletions cut 3 bases from V and 8 bases from J, with 11 bases between. CDR1 is PRHDT, CDR2 FYEKMQ, per germline (reference sequence). CDR3 DNA: TGTGCCAGCAGCTTGGGGGTCTGGGACATTCAGTACTTC. This encodes CASSLGVWDIQYF.

This clonotype has just a few counts. The rearrangement uses TRBV6-2 or TRBV6-3 and TRBJ1-3; no firm D call. Trimming took 7 bases from V and 4 from J, leaving 5 bases between them. The CDR3 runs to 11 residues. CDR1 is MNHEY, CDR2 SVGEGT, per germline. The CDR3 DNA sequence: TGTGCCAGCAAGGACGGAAACACCATATATTTT. Residues: CASKDGNTIYF.

The chain combines TRBV27 with TRBJ1-6; TRBD1 aligns across 7 bases. Germline values: CDR1 MNHEY, CDR2 SMNVEV (reference sequence). This CDR3 contains 15 residues. V lost 5 bases, J lost 5 bases, and 6 bases stayed unmatched. CDR3 amino acids: CASSGTGTDNSPLHF. CDR3 coding DNA: TGTGCCAGCAGTGGAACCGGGACAGATAATTCACCCCTCCACTTT.

This clonotype was found a few times. This chain connects TRBV9 to TRBJ2-7, with 8 bases that match TRBD1. The CDR3 is made up of 13 amino acids. CDR1 SGDLS and CDR2 YYNGEE come from the germline V gene. With V trimmed by 2 bases and J by 5 bases, 3 bases remained unmatched. In DNA, the CDR3 is TGTGCCAGCAGCGTGGGACAGGCTAACGAGCAGTACTTC. Protein product: CASSVGQANEQYF.

This clonotype was observed a few times. This rearrangement joins TRBV6-2 or TRBV6-3 to TRBJ2-1; 7 bases match TRBD2. CDR3 length equals 16 residues. J gave up 2 bases and V 6 bases, and 10 bases lay outside the gene matches. Germline V CDR1 and CDR2: MNHEY, SVGEGT. CDR3 sequence: CASSNPRGIAYNEQFF. CDR3 in DNA: TGTGCCAGCAGCAACCCGCGGGGGATAGCCTACAATGAGCAGTTCTTC.

This chain connects TRBV14 to TRBJ2-5; the D gene is possibly TRBD1 (6 bases). Gene TRBJ2-1 matches the end of the DNA better, so the J call may be wrong. Germline V lookup: CDR1 SGHDN, CDR2 FVKESK. The CDR3 runs to 14 residues. The CDR3 is CASSQVTGYNEQFF. CDR3 nucleotides: TGTGCCAGCAGCCAAGTGACAGGCTACAATGAGCAGTTCTTC.

This chain connects TRBV29-1 to TRBJ1-1; the match to TRBD1 covers 7 bases. The CDR3 is made up of 13 amino acids. Germline CDR1 is SQVTM and CDR2 is ANQGSEA. The junction had 2 bases not matched to a gene; V was cut back by 2 bases and J by 2 bases. Here the CDR3 reads CSVEWTGNTEAFF. CDR3 DNA sequence: TGCAGCGTTGAATGGACAGGCAACACTGAAGCTTTCTTT.

This chain uses TRBV3-1 with TRBJ2-5; D might be TRBD2 (6 bases). The tail of the sequence fits TRBJ2-7 better, so the J call may be wrong. Germline CDR1 LGHDT, CDR2 YNNKEL (reference sequence). This CDR3 comprises 13 residues. The CDR3 region has the DNA TGTGCCAGCAGCCCGGGACTTTACTACGAGCAGTACTTC. It codes for CASSPGLYYEQYF.

The table lists this clonotype with a few counts. The chain uses TRBV7-2 and TRBJ2-5; 13 bases are shared with TRBD2. There are 16 residues in the CDR3. Germline V gives CDR1 SGHTA, CDR2 FQGNSA. The ends lost 5 bases at V and 7 bases at J; junction bases unmatched: 10. The CDR3 region has the DNA TGTGCCAGCAGCCCCGGACTAGCGGGAGTTCTAGGGACCCAGTACTTC. Translation: CASSPGLAGVLGTQYF.

The sample holds a few counts of this clonotype. This chain connects TRBV28 to TRBJ2-1, with a weak D call TRBD1 (5 bases). CDR1 and CDR2 from the germline V gene are MDHEN and SYDVKM. This CDR3 spans 13 amino acids. V lost 7 bases, J lost 4 bases, and 11 bases lay in between. CDR3 bases: TGTGCCAGCATTCAGGACAAATACAATGAGCAGTTCTTC. Translated: CASIQDKYNEQFF.

The CDR3 here is CASSYSGAYGYTF. CDR3 nucleotide sequence: TGTGCCAGCAGTTACTCTGGCGCCTATGGCTACACCTTC. The chain is built from TRBV6-5 and TRBJ1-2, with D unresolved. The CDR3 length is 13 residues. The V end lost 0 bases, the J end lost 4 bases, and 6 bases lay between the germline ends. Germline CDR1 reads MNHEY; CDR2 reads SVGAGI.

The chain combines TRBV6-2 or TRBV6-3 with TRBJ2-3; D remains unclear. The germline V gene encodes CDR1 MNHEY and CDR2 SVGEGT. The CDR3 length is 15 residues. V gave up 5 bases and J gave up 3 bases, with 15 bases separating them. For the CDR3, the DNA is TGTGCCAGCAGTCCCCGAGGAGAGGCAACAGATACGCAGTATTTT. Translated: CASSPRGEATDTQYF.

This chain joins TRBV7-2 and TRBJ1-1, with 9 bases matching TRBD1. The germline V gene encodes CDR1 SGHTA and CDR2 FQGNSA. The V and J ends lost 6 bases and 3 bases, in that order; junction bases with no gene match: 5. This CDR3 has 14 amino acids. The DNA for the CDR3 is TGTGCCAGCAGGGGACAGGGAATTTACACTGAAGCTTTCTTT. Its translation is CASRGQGIYTEAFF.

This clonotype was counted between two and nine times. The rearrangement links TRBV11-2 to TRBJ1-2, with TRBD1 matching over 7 bases. This CDR3 has 16 amino acids. CDR1 and CDR2 (germline): SGHAT, FQNNGV. The V and J ends lost 0 bases and 3 bases, in that order; junction bases with no gene match: 7. The CDR3, as DNA: TGTGCCAGCAGCTTAGATCCGGCGACAGGGTACTATGGCTACACCTTC. Residues: CASSLDPATGYYGYTF.

This chain joins TRBV20-1 and TRBJ2-2; D might be TRBD1 (5 bases). The CDR3 length is 13 residues. Germline assignment: CDR1 DFQATT and CDR2 SNEGSKA (reference sequence). V was trimmed by 7 bases and J by 0 bases, leaving 9 bases between them. For the CDR3, the DNA is TGCAGTGTTGGACACCCGAACACCGGGGAGCTGTTTTTT. Residues: CSVGHPNTGELFF.

As regards this clonotype: One junction end does not reproduce the germline sequence, and a read error may be involved. The J gene is TRBJ1-3, the V gene TRBV9; unclear D gene. This CDR3 is built from 14 residues. Looked up from germline, CDR1 is SGDLS and CDR2 is YYNGEE. CDR3 DNA sequence: TGTGCCAGCGGCGTAGACCACGGAGGAAACACCATATATTTT. It codes for CASGVDHGGNTIYF.

The rearrangement links TRBV3-1 to TRBJ2-5; the match to TRBD2 covers 9 bases. V was pared by 2 bases and J by 5 bases, with 6 bases of the junction left unmatched. CDR1 and CDR2 from the germline V gene are LGHDT and YNNKEL (reference sequence). The CDR3 covers 15 residues. CDR3 DNA sequence: TGTGCCAGCAGCCAAATAGCGGGAGTTTATGAGACCCAGTACTTC. It yields the protein CASSQIAGVYETQYF.

The genes are TRBV28 and TRBJ2-1; the D gene is possibly TRBD2 (6 bases). The J call could be wrong; TRBJ2-5 is a better fit for the DNA end. The CDR3 has 17 amino acids. The germline V gene encodes CDR1 MDHEN and CDR2 SYDVKM. The CDR3 bases are TGTGCCAGCAGTTTATCGTCTCGAGGGAGGAATTCCGAGACCCAGTACTTC. This translates into CASSLSSRGRNSETQYF.

The V and J genes are TRBV30 and TRBJ1-2; a weak D match, TRBD1 (5 bases). Deletions cut 0 bases from V and 7 bases from J, with 9 bases between. The germline V gene has CDR1 GTSNPN and CDR2 SVGIG (reference sequence). The CDR3 is 12 residues long. The CDR3 DNA reads TGTGCCTGGAGTGTGGGGGGGTCTGGCTACACCTTC. Translated: CAWSVGGSGYTF.

V usage is TRBV5-1 and J usage is TRBJ2-5; D may be TRBD1 (8 bases). V was shortened by 4 bases and J by 6 bases, with 13 bases between the two germline ends. CDR3 length equals 13 residues. CDR1 and CDR2 from the germline V gene are SGHRS and YFSETQ. CDR3 DNA: TGCGCCAGCAGCGGACAGGGAGGGCAGACCCAGTACTTC. This encodes CASSGQGGQTQYF.

This chain joins TRBV6-2 or TRBV6-3 and TRBJ2-5; the match to TRBD2 covers 7 bases. V trimming: 2 bases; J trimming: 5 bases; junction bases outside the gene matches: 5. The CDR3 totals 14 residues. Germline-derived CDR1 and CDR2 are MNHEY and SVGEGT. The CDR3 sequence: CASSYGRAFETQYF. CDR3 nucleotides: TGTGCCAGCAGTTACGGGAGGGCCTTTGAGACCCAGTACTTC.

This chain connects TRBV20-1 to TRBJ2-3; possibly TRBD2 for D (6 bases). V gave up 3 bases and J gave up 4 bases, with 20 bases separating them. The CDR3 consists of 16 residues. Germline lookup yields CDR1 DFQATT and CDR2 SNEGSKA (reference sequence). This CDR3 reads CSARARRGALADTQYF. Here the CDR3 DNA reads TGCAGTGCTAGGGCGAGGAGGGGAGCCCTGGCAGATACGCAGTATTTT.

This clonotype occurred many times. The V and J genes are TRBV20-1 and TRBJ2-3, with 9 positions matching TRBD2. V lost 4 bases, J lost 4 bases, and 15 bases stayed unmatched. The CDR3 is made up of 17 amino acids. The germline V gene encodes CDR1 DFQATT and CDR2 SNEGSKA (reference sequence). As DNA, the CDR3 is TGCAGTGCTACCCTCGTTTCGGCTAGCGGGGTCCCAGATACGCAGTATTTT. It codes for CSATLVSASGVPDTQYF.